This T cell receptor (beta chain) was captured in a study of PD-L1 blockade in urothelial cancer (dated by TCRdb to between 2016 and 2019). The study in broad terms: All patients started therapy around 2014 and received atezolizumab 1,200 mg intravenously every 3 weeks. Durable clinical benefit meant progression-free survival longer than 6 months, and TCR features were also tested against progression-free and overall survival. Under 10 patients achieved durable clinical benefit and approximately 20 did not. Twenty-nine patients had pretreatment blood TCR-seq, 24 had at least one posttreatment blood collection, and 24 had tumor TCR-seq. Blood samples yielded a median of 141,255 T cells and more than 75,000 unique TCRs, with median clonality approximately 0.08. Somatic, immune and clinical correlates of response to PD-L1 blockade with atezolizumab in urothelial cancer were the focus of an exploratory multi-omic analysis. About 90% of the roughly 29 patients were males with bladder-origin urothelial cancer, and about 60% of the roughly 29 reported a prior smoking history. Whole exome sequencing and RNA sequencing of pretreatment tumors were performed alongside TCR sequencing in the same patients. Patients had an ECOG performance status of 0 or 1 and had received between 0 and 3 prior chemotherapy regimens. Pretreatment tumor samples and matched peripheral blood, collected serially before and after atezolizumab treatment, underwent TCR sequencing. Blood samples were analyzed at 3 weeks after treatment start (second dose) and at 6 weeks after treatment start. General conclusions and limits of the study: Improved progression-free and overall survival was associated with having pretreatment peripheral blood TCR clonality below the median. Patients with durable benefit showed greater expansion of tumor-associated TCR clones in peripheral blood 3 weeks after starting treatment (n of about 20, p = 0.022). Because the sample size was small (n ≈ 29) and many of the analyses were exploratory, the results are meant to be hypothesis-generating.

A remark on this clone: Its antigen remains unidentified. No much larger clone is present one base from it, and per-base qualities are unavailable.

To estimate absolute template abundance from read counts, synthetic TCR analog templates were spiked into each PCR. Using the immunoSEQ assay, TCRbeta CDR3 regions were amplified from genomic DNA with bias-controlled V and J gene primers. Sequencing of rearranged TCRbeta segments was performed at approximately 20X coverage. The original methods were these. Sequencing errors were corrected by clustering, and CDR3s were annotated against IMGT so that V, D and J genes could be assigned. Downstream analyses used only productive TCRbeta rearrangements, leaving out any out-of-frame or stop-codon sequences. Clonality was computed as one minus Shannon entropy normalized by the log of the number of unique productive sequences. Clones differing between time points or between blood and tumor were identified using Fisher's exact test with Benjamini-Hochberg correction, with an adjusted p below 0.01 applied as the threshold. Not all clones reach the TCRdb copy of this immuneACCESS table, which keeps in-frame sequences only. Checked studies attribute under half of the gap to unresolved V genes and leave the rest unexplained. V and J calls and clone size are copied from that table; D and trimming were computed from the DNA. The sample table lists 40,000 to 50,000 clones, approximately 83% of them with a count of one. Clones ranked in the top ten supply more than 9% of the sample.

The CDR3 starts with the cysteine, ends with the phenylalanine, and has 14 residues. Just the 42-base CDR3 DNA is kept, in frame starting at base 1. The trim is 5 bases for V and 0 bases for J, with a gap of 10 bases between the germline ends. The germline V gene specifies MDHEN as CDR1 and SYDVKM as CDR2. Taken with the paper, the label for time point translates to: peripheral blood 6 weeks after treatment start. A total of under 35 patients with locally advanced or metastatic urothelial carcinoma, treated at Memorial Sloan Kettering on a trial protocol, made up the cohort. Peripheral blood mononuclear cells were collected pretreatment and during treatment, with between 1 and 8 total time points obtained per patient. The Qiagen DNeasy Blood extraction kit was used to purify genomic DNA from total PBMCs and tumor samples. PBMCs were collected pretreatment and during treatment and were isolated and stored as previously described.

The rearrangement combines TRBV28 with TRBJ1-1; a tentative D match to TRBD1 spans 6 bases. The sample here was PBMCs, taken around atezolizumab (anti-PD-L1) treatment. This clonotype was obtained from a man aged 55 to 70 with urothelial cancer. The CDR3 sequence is CASSKGGVNTEAFF. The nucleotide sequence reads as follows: TGTGCCAGCAGTAAAGGGGGGGTGAACACTGAAGCTTTCTTT.